This TCR beta chain was sequenced during a study of control samples from healthy donors and cancer patients (dated by TCRdb to 2018 to 2021). Measured from the cysteine to the phenylalanine, the CDR3 is 13 residues long. Of the read, only the CDR3 DNA is kept; its 39 bases are in frame from base 1. The germline V gene encodes CDR1 KGHDR and CDR2 SFDVKD. At the junction V is shortened by 6 bases and J by 0 bases, with 8 bases in between. Remarks on this clone: The target of this receptor is not known. No much larger clone is present one base from it, and per-base qualities are unavailable.

The library was built by means of the immunoSEQ multiplex PCR assay. The table was pulled from immuneACCESS by TCRdb, which kept in-frame rearrangements only. Such tables lose some clones; where checked, under half of the loss comes from unresolved V genes, and the rest has no known cause. The sample has about 130,000 clones on record, roughly 90% of them singletons. The ten largest clonotypes hold around 2.1% of the sample. The sample was blood. This clonotype originated in a woman aged 50 to 60 in good health. The chain is assembled from TRBV24-1 and TRBJ2-7, with a weak D call of TRBD1 (5 bases match). The bases read TGTGCCACCAGTCCCGACAGCTCCTACGAGCAGTACTTC. It specifies CATSPDSSYEQYF.